These 13 T cell receptor beta chains originate from one sample sequenced in a study of OX40 agonist ivuxolimab in advanced cancers. Sequencing was performed with immunoSEQ multiplex PCR; in TCRdb, only in-frame clones are kept and a portion is missing. This table holds tens of thousands of clones, under 95% found once. The starting material was CD4+ or CD8+ T cells sorted from blood, obtained in a trial of the OX40 agonist ivuxolimab. These receptors were collected from an adult with an advanced solid tumor such as melanoma, head and neck, liver or kidney cancer.

V usage is TRBV7-2 and J usage is TRBJ2-2, with D possibly matching TRBD1 (5 bases). The CDR3 is made up of 17 amino acids. Germline V lookup: CDR1 SGHTA, CDR2 FQGNSA. The germline V and J ends were trimmed by 5 bases and 0 bases, with 16 bases remaining between them. The CDR3 DNA reads as TGTGCCAGCAGCCGAGCAAGGGGCCTGGCGAACACCGGGGAGCTGTTTTTT. It specifies CASSRARGLANTGELFF.

The chain joins TRBV5-1 to TRBJ2-5; D call uncertain. CDR1 SGHRS and CDR2 YFSETQ come from the germline V gene. The CDR3 contains 11 residues. The germline V and J ends were trimmed by 0 bases and 3 bases, with 0 bases remaining between them. The chain's CDR3 is CASSLEETQYF. CDR3 DNA sequence: TGCGCCAGCAGCTTGGAAGAGACCCAGTACTTC. The full variable domain, completed using reference TRBV5-1 and TRBJ2-5, is KAGVTQTPRYLIKTRGQQVTLSCSPISGHRSVSWYQQTPGQGLQFLFEYFSETQRNKGNFPGRFSGRQFSNSRSEMNVSTLELGDSALYLCASSLEETQYFGPGTRLLVL.

This rearrangement joins TRBV18 to TRBJ2-7, with 8 bases identical to TRBD1. Trimming cost V 5 bases and J 4 bases; bases outside gene matches: 10. CDR1 is KGHSH, CDR2 LQKENI, per germline. This CDR3 region has 15 residues. The CDR3 region has the DNA TGTGCCAGCTCAACATCACAGGGGGTACGGTACGAGCAGTACTTC. Its protein is CASSTSQGVRYEQYF.

The gene calls are TRBV19 and TRBJ1-5; weak D call: TRBD1 (6 bases). V lost 9 bases to trimming and J lost 7 bases, with 16 bases between them. The CDR3 is made up of 13 amino acids. Per the germline V gene, CDR1 is LNHDA and CDR2 is SQIVND (reference sequence). CDR3 coding DNA: TGTGCCAGCACGAGCAGGGGTGTGCAGCCCCAGCATTTT. It encodes CASTSRGVQPQHF.

The rearrangement links TRBV6-1 to TRBJ2-7; D is ambiguous. Germline V gives CDR1 MNHNS, CDR2 SASEGT. This CDR3 comprises 13 residues. Trimming shortened V by 5 bases and J by 2 bases, and 10 bases separated the two germline ends. The CDR3 DNA is TGTGCCAGCAGTATGCCAGAAGCCTACGAGCAGTACTTC. Amino acids: CASSMPEAYEQYF.

The chain joins TRBV9 to TRBJ2-1; D gene unclear. The ends were cut back, 3 bases at V and 6 bases at J, with 10 bases in the middle. Looked up from germline, CDR1 is SGDLS and CDR2 is YYNGEE. The CDR3 extends over 13 amino acids. This CDR3 reads CASSGERGNEQFF. The CDR3 DNA reads TGTGCCAGCAGCGGCGAGCGAGGCAATGAGCAGTTCTTC.

The chain combines TRBV6-5 with TRBJ2-1; 7 nucleotides agree with TRBD2. Germline CDR1 reads MNHEY; CDR2 reads SVGAGI. Trimming cost V 0 bases and J 7 bases; bases outside gene matches: 9. The CDR3 contains 16 residues. As DNA, the CDR3 is TGTGCCAGCAGTTACTCCACGGGAGGAGGAAGGAATGAGCAGTTCTTC. It codes for CASSYSTGGGRNEQFF.

V usage is TRBV19 and J usage is TRBJ2-2; 9 bases agree with TRBD1. CDR1 is LNHDA and CDR2 is SQIVND in the germline V gene (reference sequence). The V gene end was trimmed by 4 bases and the J gene end by 1 base; junction bases not matched to a gene: 16. This CDR3 region has 20 residues. The CDR3: CASSTRTQAAGQGNTGELFF. The CDR3 DNA reads TGTGCCAGTAGTACACGAACCCAAGCCGCGGGACAGGGGAACACCGGGGAGCTGTTTTTT.

This chain uses TRBV9 with TRBJ2-2; 9 positions match TRBD2. Trimming at V came to 0 bases and at J to 4 bases, leaving 7 bases not matched to a gene. CDR3 length equals 17 residues. The germline gives CDR1 SGDLS, CDR2 YYNGEE. This CDR3 is CASSVGGSGSTTGELFF. CDR3 bases: TGTGCCAGCAGCGTAGGGGGTAGCGGGAGCACCACCGGGGAGCTGTTTTTT.

J is TRBJ2-2 and V is TRBV4-1; 7 bases are a match to TRBD2. The V gene end was trimmed by 2 bases and the J gene end by 3 bases; junction bases not matched to a gene: 3. The CDR3 spans 15 residues. Germline loops: CDR1 MGHRA, CDR2 YSYEKL. CDR3 in amino acids: CASSQITSDTGELFF. The CDR3 DNA reads as TGCGCCAGCAGCCAAATCACTAGCGACACCGGGGAGCTGTTTTTT.

The V and J genes are TRBV10-1 and TRBJ2-3; no clear D. Trimming took 0 bases from V and 0 from J, leaving 10 bases between them. Germline CDR1 and CDR2: WNHNN and SYGVQD (reference sequence). This CDR3 spans 16 amino acids. The CDR3 sequence: CASSESGGTSTDTQYF. The CDR3 DNA reads TGCGCCAGCAGTGAGTCTGGCGGAACTAGCACAGATACGCAGTATTTT.

This chain's CDR3 is CASSPGTSNYGYTF. The DNA for the CDR3 is TGCGCCAGCAGCCCGGGAACTTCTAACTATGGCTACACCTTC. The chain combines TRBV5-1 with TRBJ1-2; D ambiguous. Deletions cut 4 bases from V and 0 bases from J, with 10 bases between. Germline-derived CDR1 and CDR2 are SGHRS and YFSETQ. The CDR3 has 14 residues.

The chain has TRBV4-1 and TRBJ1-2; D call uncertain. The CDR3 is made up of 14 amino acids. Per germline, CDR1 MGHRA and CDR2 YSYEKL. V was cut by 1 base and J by 4 bases, with 10 bases left in between. CDR3 region: CASSQGETTYGYTF. The CDR3 region has the DNA TGCGCCAGCAGCCAAGGGGAGACTACCTATGGCTACACCTTC.